The clone carrying this T cell receptor (beta chain) was observed at least ten times. The antigen remains unidentified. The data belong to a study of T cells after yellow fever vaccination. TCRdb passed the 5' RACE reads through MiXCR, listing each CDR3 protein once. The sample holds 300,000 to 400,000 distinct CDR3 sequences, around 6.5% seen once. General study points: Contaminating bulk clonotypes could be abundant in FACS-sorted repertoires. Once the booster was given, most primary-vaccination clones reappeared, at over 95% for CD4 and over 85% for CD8.

The receptor was derived from a man aged 25-45 years who received the YFV17D yellow fever vaccine. This material consisted of PBMCs, taken 5 days after the yellow fever booster vaccination.

The CDR3: CSAPQGGTGDTQYF. CDR3 nucleotides: TGCAGTGCCCCTCAGGGGGGCACGGGGGATACGCAGTATTTT. This chain joins TRBV20-1 and TRBJ2-3; D perhaps matches TRBD1 (7 bases). CDR3 length: 14 amino acids. V was pared by 6 bases and J by 6 bases, with 19 bases between. Germline V gene lookup returns CDR1 DFQATT and CDR2 SNEGSKA (reference sequence).